The 8 T cell receptor beta chains given below trace back to one sample, sequenced in a study of graft-versus-host responses after intestinal transplantation. Clones were read by immunoSEQ multiplex PCR, and TCRdb kept only the in-frame ones, dropping some. The sample carries tens of thousands of clones, 80% to 85% recorded once. The source material was PBMCs, sampled more than 950 days after transplant. The receptors were gathered from a human patient who received an intestinal transplant, so some T cells may come from the graft donor.

The chain couples TRBV28 to TRBJ2-7; D unclear. Trimming left V 3 bases short and J 3 bases short, with 15 bases between. The CDR3 runs 15 residues. CDR1 MDHEN and CDR2 SYDVKM come from the germline V gene. The CDR3 DNA is TGTGCCAGCAGTTTCGGAATGCGACTTCTCTACGAGCAGTACTTC. Translation: CASSFGMRLLYEQYF.

This clone was observed a handful of times. The V and J genes are TRBV29-1 and TRBJ2-1, with a weak D call TRBD1 (5 bases). This CDR3 is 12 amino acids long. CDR1 and CDR2 (germline): SQVTM, ANQGSEA. The V end was cut by 3 bases, the J end by 8 bases, with 11 bases between. Written as DNA, the CDR3 is TGCAGCGTTGAGCAGGGTATCGATGAGCAGTTCTTC. Translated, it gives CSVEQGIDEQFF.

The J gene is TRBJ1-2, the V gene TRBV29-1; 7 bases are a match to TRBD1. J lost 8 bases, V lost 4 bases, and 7 bases had no gene match. The V gene's germline CDR1 is SQVTM and CDR2 ANQGSEA. This CDR3 region has 12 residues. The CDR3 sequence is CSVARGQGGYTF. In DNA, the CDR3 is TGCAGCGTTGCTAGGGGGCAAGGGGGCTACACCTTC.

V gene TRBV18 combines with J gene TRBJ1-5; the match to TRBD1 covers 7 bases. There are 14 residues in the CDR3. V shed 4 bases, J shed 10 bases, and the junction held 10 bases outside the gene matches. The germline V gene encodes CDR1 KGHSH and CDR2 LQKENI. The CDR3 loop reads CASSLRQGLDPQHF. The CDR3 DNA is TGTGCCAGCTCACTCAGACAGGGACTTGACCCCCAGCATTTT. The variable domain in full, completed from reference TRBV18 and TRBJ1-5, reads NAGVMQNPRHLVRRRGQEARLRCSPMKGHSHVYWYRQLPEEGLKFMVYLQKENIIDESGMPKERFSAEFPKEGPSILRIQQVVRGDSAAYFCASSLRQGLDPQHFGDGTRLSIL.

V and J are TRBV15 and TRBJ2-7; 8 bases align to TRBD1. This CDR3 has 14 residues. The V gene end was trimmed by 2 bases and the J gene end by 4 bases; junction bases not matched to a gene: 4. Germline V CDR1 and CDR2: LNHNV, YYDKDF (reference sequence). The CDR3 here is CATSRWDRPYEQYF. The CDR3 nucleotides read TGTGCCACCAGCAGATGGGACAGGCCATACGAGCAGTACTTC.

In its sample, this clone was seen once. This chain connects TRBV5-3 to TRBJ2-7, with 8 bases identical to TRBD2. TRBV5-3 is annotated as an ORF whose role is uncertain. The CDR3 spans 12 residues. The chain's CDR3 is CAAGAGVHEQYF. CDR3 coding DNA: TGTGCGGCGGGAGCGGGAGTCCACGAGCAGTACTTC.

This chain connects TRBV2 to TRBJ1-4; no reliable D call. Trimming shortened V by 6 bases and J by 0 bases, and 8 bases separated the two germline ends. The CDR3 loop spans 14 amino acids. CDR1 is SNHLY and CDR2 is FYNNEI in the germline V gene. The CDR3 DNA sequence: TGTGCCAGCAGGCCCAGTGCAACTAATGAAAAACTGTTTTTT. Translation gives CASRPSATNEKLFF. Supplemented by reference TRBV2 and TRBJ1-4, the full variable domain reads EPEVTQTPSHQVTQMGQEVILRCVPISNHLYFYWYRQILGQKVEFLVSFYNNEISEKSEIFDDQFSVERPDGSNFTLKIRSTKLEDSAMYFCASRPSATNEKLFFGSGTQLSVL.

This chain links TRBV5-1 with TRBJ2-1; 8 positions match TRBD2. V gave up 4 bases and J gave up 5 bases; unmatched junction bases: 8. Germline assignment: CDR1 SGHRS and CDR2 YFSETQ. CDR3 size: 15 residues. The CDR3 sequence: CASSAGLVKDNEQFF. CDR3 in DNA: TGCGCCAGCAGCGCGGGACTAGTTAAGGACAATGAGCAGTTCTTC.